The 17 T cell receptor beta chains in this list originate from one sample, sequenced in a study of control samples from healthy donors and cancer patients. The protocol was immunoSEQ multiplex PCR, while the TCRdb copy is restricted to in-frame clones and leaves out a portion. Seen here are 200,000 to 250,000 clones, about 93% observed once, and the top ten hold 1.5%. Input material: blood. The receptors derive from a man aged 50 to 59 in good health.

The chain recombines TRBV9 with TRBJ2-2, with no clear D. The CDR3 covers 12 residues. Trimming stripped 5 bases from V and 2 bases from J, with 4 bases between. Germline CDR1 and CDR2: SGDLS and YYNGEE. Written as DNA, the CDR3 is TGTGCCAGCAGGAGAAACACCGGGGAGCTGTTTTTT. It codes for CASRRNTGELFF.

This clone has a single count. The chain has TRBV5-1 and TRBJ1-3; D ambiguous. The CDR3 sequence is 15 residues long. CDR1 is SGHRS and CDR2 is YFSETQ in the germline V gene. V dropped 3 bases and J dropped 0 bases, with 10 bases sitting between them. The CDR3 loop is CASSSDGYSGNTIYF. Written as DNA, the CDR3 is TGCGCCAGCAGCTCCGACGGTTACTCTGGAAACACCATATATTTT.

The CDR3 here is CATSDPGPHQPQHF. The CDR3 DNA reads TGTGCCACCAGTGACCCGGGACCTCATCAGCCCCAGCATTTT. V usage is TRBV24-1 and J usage is TRBJ1-5; a possible D gene is TRBD1 (5 bases). From germline, CDR1 is KGHDR and CDR2 SFDVKD. This CDR3 has 14 amino acids. V was shortened by 4 bases and J by 5 bases, with 11 bases between the two germline ends.

To note about this clone: At the DNA level, this CDR3 is encoded by other sequences in the same sample as well. V gene TRBV3-1 (or the pseudogene TRBV3-2) combines with J gene TRBJ1-1; no definite D call. Trimming cost V 1 base and J 1 base, with 7 bases left between them. CDR3 size: 14 residues. Germline CDR1 LGHDT, CDR2 YNNKEL (reference sequence). This CDR3 reads CASSQVGANTEAFF. Written as DNA, the CDR3 is TGTGCCAGCAGCCAAGTCGGAGCGAACACTGAAGCTTTCTTT.

The chain couples TRBV19 to TRBJ1-6, with 8 bases aligning to TRBD1. Germline V gene lookup returns CDR1 LNHDA and CDR2 SQIVND (reference sequence). The CDR3 consists of 16 residues. Trimming removed 5 bases from V and 10 bases from J; junction bases left unmatched: 13. Here the CDR3 reads CASSPNLGTGSSPLHF. In nucleotides, the CDR3 is TGTGCCAGTAGTCCAAACCTGGGGACAGGTTCCTCACCCCTCCACTTT.

The V call is TRBV27, the J call TRBJ1-6; the D is unclear. Germline V CDR1 and CDR2: MNHEY, SMNVEV (reference sequence). The CDR3 contains 14 residues. Trimming took off 4 bases at V and 4 bases at J, with 8 bases between the two ends. CDR3 in DNA: TGTGCCAGCAGTTCGGCAGGATATAATTCACCCCTCCACTTT. Protein sequence: CASSSAGYNSPLHF.

This clone was seen just once. This chain uses TRBV4-2 with TRBJ2-1; 7 nucleotides match TRBD1. The V segment lost 0 bases and the J segment 7 bases; nucleotides outside the gene matches: 3. CDR3 length: 14 amino acids. CDR1 is LGHNA, CDR2 YNFKEQ, per germline. The CDR3 DNA reads TGTGCCAGCAGCCAAGAACAGGGGCGGAATGAGCAGTTCTTC. Protein sequence: CASSQEQGRNEQFF.

This chain uses TRBV5-6 with TRBJ2-7; TRBD1 agrees at 7 bases. Trimming removed 4 bases from V and 4 bases from J; junction bases left unmatched: 11. Looked up from germline, CDR1 is SGHDT and CDR2 is YYEEEE. CDR3 length: 15 residues. CDR3 nucleotides: TGTGCCAGCAGCCCGGACAGGTCGACCTATTACGAGCAGTACGTC. Protein sequence: CASSPDRSTYYEQYV.

V is TRBV28 and J is TRBJ1-5, with D tentatively TRBD1 (6 bases). The V gene's germline CDR1 is MDHEN and CDR2 SYDVKM. V lost 5 bases, J lost 4 bases, and 15 bases lay in between. The CDR3 contains 15 residues. The CDR3 sequence: CASSDYTGFNQPQHF. CDR3 DNA: TGTGCCAGCAGTGATTATACAGGGTTTAATCAGCCCCAGCATTTT.

The chain joins TRBV5-1 to TRBJ2-5; no clear D. Trimming cost V 3 bases and J 2 bases, with 5 bases left between them. CDR3 length: 12 amino acids. CDR1 is SGHRS and CDR2 is YFSETQ in the germline V gene. The chain's CDR3 is CASSSQQETQYF. Written as DNA, the CDR3 is TGCGCCAGCAGCTCACAGCAAGAGACCCAGTACTTC.

Details on this clone: This sample also contains other DNA sequences that code for the same CDR3. The chain couples TRBV5-1 to TRBJ2-5, with TRBD1 identical over 7 bases. CDR1 is SGHRS, CDR2 YFSETQ, per germline. The CDR3 loop spans 14 amino acids. With V trimmed by 0 bases and J by 2 bases, 1 base remained unmatched. DNA for the CDR3: TGCGCCAGCAGCTTGGGGGGACAGCAAGAGACCCAGTACTTC. Translating it yields CASSLGGQQETQYF.

The rearrangement joins TRBV18 to TRBJ1-2, with D unresolved. This CDR3 has 16 residues. Per the germline V gene, CDR1 is KGHSH and CDR2 is LQKENI. Trimming removed 6 bases from V and 0 bases from J, with 17 bases in between. In DNA, the CDR3 is TGTGCCAGCTCCCCCAGTATAGTGGAGGCTAACTATGGCTACACCTTC. It specifies CASSPSIVEANYGYTF.

The rearrangement uses TRBV18 and TRBJ1-2; 7 bases align to TRBD1. This CDR3 is built from 15 residues. Trimming cost V 2 bases and J 5 bases; bases outside gene matches: 8. The V gene's germline CDR1 is KGHSH and CDR2 LQKENI. The CDR3 bases are TGTGCCAGCTCACCAAAAGAGGGGGCGCTTTATGGCTACACCTTC. Translating gives CASSPKEGALYGYTF.

This chain connects TRBV5-1 to TRBJ2-3; no clear D gene. Per germline, CDR1 SGHRS and CDR2 YFSETQ. The V gene lost 2 bases and the J gene lost 5 bases, with 9 bases spanning the gap. The CDR3 has 13 amino acids. This CDR3 reads CASSFVLRDTQYF. The CDR3 nucleotides read TGCGCCAGCAGCTTCGTGTTGAGAGATACGCAGTATTTT.

The J gene is TRBJ2-1, the V gene TRBV18; D gene unclear. The V gene's germline CDR1 is KGHSH and CDR2 LQKENI. V was shortened by 2 bases and J by 5 bases, with 4 bases between the two germline ends. The CDR3 totals 12 residues. The DNA of the CDR3 is TGTGCCAGCTCACCAGTGAACAATGAGCAGTTCTTC. Translating it yields CASSPVNNEQFF.

The chain employs TRBV5-6 and TRBJ2-1; D is possibly TRBD2 (7 bases). V shed 5 bases and J shed 7 bases, with 19 bases lying between them. Germline V CDR1 and CDR2: SGHDT, YYEEEE. The CDR3 is 15 residues long. The CDR3 DNA follows: TGTGCCAGCAGTGCCCTGGCGGGGGCCGGAAATGAGCAGTTCTTC. Protein sequence: CASSALAGAGNEQFF.

The chain links TRBV30 to TRBJ1-5; 7 positions agree with TRBD1. V dropped 7 bases and J dropped 3; count of bases not matched to a gene: 12. This CDR3 is 15 amino acids long. CDR1 and CDR2 from the germline V gene are GTSNPN and SVGIG (reference sequence). The CDR3 bases are TGTGCCTCCCGAACCAGGGACAGATACAATCAGCCCCAGCATTTT. As protein: CASRTRDRYNQPQHF.